Listed here are 7 T cell receptor beta chains from one sample, sequenced in a study of blood T cell repertoires in COVID-19. Some clones are missing from TCRdb's copy, which holds only in-frame ones; the method was immunoSEQ multiplex PCR. Here the sample spans under 300,000 clones, 90% to 95% being singletons. The sequencing input was PBMCs or T cells enriched from blood (not recorded which). Receptor source: a human donor in a cohort exposed to, infected with or recovered from COVID-19 (not recorded which). The donor label of this sample is uncertain.

This chain joins TRBV12-1 and TRBJ2-3; TRBD2, the D gene given by the table, was not confirmed from the DNA. TRBV12-1 is a listed pseudogene. The CDR3 runs to 15 residues. In nucleotides, the CDR3 is TGTGCCCCCAGGGACGGGGGGCCTAGCACAGATACGCAGTATTTT. Protein: CAPRDGGPSTDTQYF.

DNA of the CDR3: TGTGCCAGTAGTTATGGGACAGGGGGTACTTACGAGCAGTACTTC. This codes for CASSYGTGGTYEQYF. This chain connects TRBV19 to TRBJ2-7; 11 bases agree with TRBD1. CDR1 is LNHDA, CDR2 SQIVND, per germline (reference sequence). CDR3 length: 15 amino acids. Unmatched junction bases numbered 7, after V lost 5 bases and J lost 4 bases.

The V call is TRBV4-2, the J call TRBJ2-5, with TRBD2 matching over 12 bases. Germline assignment: CDR1 LGHNA and CDR2 YNFKEQ. The CDR3 runs 16 residues. J lost 1 base, V lost 4 bases, and 4 bases had no gene match. The CDR3 spells CASSLGTSGRQETQYF. In DNA form, the CDR3 reads TGTGCCAGCAGCCTTGGGACTAGCGGGCGCCAAGAGACCCAGTACTTC.

This CDR3 reads CASSMSGGKNTQYF. The CDR3 DNA reads as TGTGCCAGTAGTATGAGCGGGGGGAAGAATACCCAGTACTTC. The chain uses TRBV19 and TRBJ2-5, with TRBD2 identical over 9 bases. Germline V CDR1 and CDR2: LNHDA, SQIVND (reference sequence). V lost 3 bases, J lost 8 bases, and 7 bases stayed unmatched. The CDR3 has 14 amino acids. The full variable domain, rest sourced from reference TRBV19 and TRBJ2-5, is DGGITQSPKYLFRKEGQNVTLSCEQNLNHDAMYWYRQDPGQGLRLIYYSQIVNDFQKGDIAEGYSVSREKKESFPLTVTSAQKNPTAFYLCASSMSGGKNTQYFGPGTRLLVL.

This clone was found once. V and J are TRBV4-3 and TRBJ1-3; 8 nucleotides match TRBD1. Looked up from germline, CDR1 is LGHNA and CDR2 is YSLEER. The V segment lost 1 base and the J segment 4 bases; nucleotides outside the gene matches: 6. The CDR3 totals 16 residues. The CDR3 protein is CASSQGTGLGGNTIYF. DNA of the CDR3: TGCGCCAGCAGCCAAGGGACAGGGTTGGGAGGAAACACCATATATTTT.

This clone was seen only once. In DNA, the CDR3 is TGTGCCAGCAGCCCCCAGCGGACTGGCGGGGAGCTGTTTTTT. Translation gives CASSPQRTGGELFF. This chain links TRBV7-2 with TRBJ2-2; perhaps TRBD2 as D (5 bases). The CDR3 contains 14 residues. V lost 5 bases and J lost 7, with 14 bases in between. Germline V gene sequence: CDR1 SGHTA, CDR2 FQGNSA.

The chain combines TRBV24-1 with TRBJ1-5, with 8 nucleotides matching TRBD1. Losses at the gene ends were 5 bases for V and 7 bases for J; bases not matched to a gene: 6. Germline assignment: CDR1 KGHDR and CDR2 SFDVKD. The CDR3 extends over 14 amino acids. The DNA of the CDR3 is TGTGCCACCAGTGCGCAGGGGGCAGGCCAGCCCCAGCATTTT. Translation: CATSAQGAGQPQHF.